This T cell receptor (beta chain) emerged from a study of blood T cells in healthy people across ages. For the second PCR, which ran for about 6 to 11 cycles, a sample-barcoded 5' primer and a J-beta primer mix were used. Via MiXCR, TCRdb re-called the 5' RACE reads, giving one row per CDR3 protein. Of roughly 800,000 distinct CDR3 sequences in the sample, roughly 35% were seen once. CDR3 length: 15 amino acids. V lost 2 bases and J lost 2, with 10 bases in between. This clonotype was recorded a few times. The sequencing input was blood. J is TRBJ1-5 and V is TRBV12-3 or TRBV12-4; TRBD1 is a possible D gene (6 bases). The TCR was taken from a man aged 18 to 30 in good health. CDR3 nucleotide sequence: TGTGCCAGCAGTTTAAGGGGGGACGGCAATCAGCCCCAGCATTTT. Translating it yields CASSLRGDGNQPQHF.